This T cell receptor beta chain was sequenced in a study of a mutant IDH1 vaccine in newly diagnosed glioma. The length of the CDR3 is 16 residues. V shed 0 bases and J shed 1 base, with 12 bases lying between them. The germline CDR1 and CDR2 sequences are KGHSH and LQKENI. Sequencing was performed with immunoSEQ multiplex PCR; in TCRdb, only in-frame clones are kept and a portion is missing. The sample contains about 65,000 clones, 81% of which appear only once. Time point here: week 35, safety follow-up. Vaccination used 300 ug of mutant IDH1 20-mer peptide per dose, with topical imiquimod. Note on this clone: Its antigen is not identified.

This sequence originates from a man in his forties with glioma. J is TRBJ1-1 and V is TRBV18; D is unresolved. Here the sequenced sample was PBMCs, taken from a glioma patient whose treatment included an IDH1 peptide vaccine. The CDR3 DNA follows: TGTGCCAGCTCACCACCGAAGTTGTGGGGGAACACTGAAGCTTTCTTT. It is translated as CASSPPKLWGNTEAFF.